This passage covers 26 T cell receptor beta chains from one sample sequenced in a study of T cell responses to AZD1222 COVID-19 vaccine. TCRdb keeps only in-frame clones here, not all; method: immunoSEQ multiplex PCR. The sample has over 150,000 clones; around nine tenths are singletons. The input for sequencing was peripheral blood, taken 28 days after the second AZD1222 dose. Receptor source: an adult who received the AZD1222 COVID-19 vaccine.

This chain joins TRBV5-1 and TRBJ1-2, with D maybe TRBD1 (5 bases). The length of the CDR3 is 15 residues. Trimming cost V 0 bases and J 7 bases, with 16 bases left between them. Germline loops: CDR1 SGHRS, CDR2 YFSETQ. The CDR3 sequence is CASSLVFDTGRGYTF. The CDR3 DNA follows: TGCGCCAGCAGCTTGGTATTCGATACAGGCCGTGGCTACACCTTC. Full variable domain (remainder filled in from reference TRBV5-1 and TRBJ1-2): KAGVTQTPRYLIKTRGQQVTLSCSPISGHRSVSWYQQTPGQGLQFLFEYFSETQRNKGNFPGRFSGRQFSNSRSEMNVSTLELGDSALYLCASSLVFDTGRGYTFGSGTRLTVV.

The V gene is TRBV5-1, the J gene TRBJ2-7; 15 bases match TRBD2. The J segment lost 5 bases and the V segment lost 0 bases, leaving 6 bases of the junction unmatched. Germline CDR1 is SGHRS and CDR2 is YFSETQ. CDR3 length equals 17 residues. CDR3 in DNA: TGCGCCAGCAGCTTGGGCGGACTAGCGGGGGGGCCAAACGAGCAGTACTTC. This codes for CASSLGGLAGGPNEQYF.

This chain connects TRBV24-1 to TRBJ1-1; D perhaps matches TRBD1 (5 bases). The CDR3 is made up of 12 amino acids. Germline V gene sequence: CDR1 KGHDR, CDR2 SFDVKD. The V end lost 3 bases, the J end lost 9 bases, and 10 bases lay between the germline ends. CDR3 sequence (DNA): TGTGCCACCAGTGATCCCCGGGGGAAAGCTTTCTTT. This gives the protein CATSDPRGKAFF.

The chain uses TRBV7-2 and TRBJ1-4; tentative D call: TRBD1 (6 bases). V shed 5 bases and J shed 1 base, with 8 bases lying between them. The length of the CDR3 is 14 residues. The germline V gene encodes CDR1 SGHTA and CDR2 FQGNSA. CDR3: CASSVGGTNEKLFF. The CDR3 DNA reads TGTGCCAGCAGCGTAGGGGGAACTAATGAAAAACTGTTTTTT. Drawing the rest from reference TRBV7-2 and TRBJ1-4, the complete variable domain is GAGVSQSPSNKVTEKGKDVELRCDPISGHTALYWYRQSLGQGLEFLIYFQGNSAPDKSGLPSDRFSAERTGGSVSTLTIQRTQQEDSAVYLCASSVGGTNEKLFFGSGTQLSVL.

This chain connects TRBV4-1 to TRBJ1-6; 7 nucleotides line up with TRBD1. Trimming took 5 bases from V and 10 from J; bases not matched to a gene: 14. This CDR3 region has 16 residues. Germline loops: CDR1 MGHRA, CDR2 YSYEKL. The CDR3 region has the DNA TGCGCCAGCAGCTTACAAGGCATTAGAGGGGGCTCACCCCTCCACTTT. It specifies CASSLQGIRGGSPLHF.

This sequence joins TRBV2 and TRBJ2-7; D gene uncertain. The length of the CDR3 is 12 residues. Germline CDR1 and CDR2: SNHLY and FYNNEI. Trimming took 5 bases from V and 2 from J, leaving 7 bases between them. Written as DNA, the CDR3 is TGTGCCAGCAGTTTGACCCCCTACGAGCAGTACTTC. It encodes CASSLTPYEQYF.

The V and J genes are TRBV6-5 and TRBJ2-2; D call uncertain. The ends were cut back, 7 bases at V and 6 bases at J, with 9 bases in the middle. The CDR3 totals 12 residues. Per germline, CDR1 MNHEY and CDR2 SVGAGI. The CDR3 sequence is CASTNEAGELFF. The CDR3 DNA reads TGTGCCAGCACTAATGAAGCCGGGGAGCTGTTTTTT.

CDR3 amino acids: CASSQVYGGPQETQYF. The CDR3 DNA reads as TGTGCCAGCAGCCAAGTTTACGGCGGACCCCAAGAGACCCAGTACTTC. This chain joins TRBV3-1 (or the pseudogene TRBV3-2) and TRBJ2-5; D gene unclear. V lost 1 base, J lost 1 base, and 13 bases lay in between. The germline CDR1 and CDR2 sequences are LGHDT and YNNKEL (reference sequence). The CDR3 length is 16 residues.

CDR3 in DNA: TGTGCCAGCAGGGTAAGAGATGGCTACACCTTC. It specifies CASRVRDGYTF. V usage is TRBV28 and J usage is TRBJ1-2; D remains ambiguous. Germline lookup yields CDR1 MDHEN and CDR2 SYDVKM. The CDR3 has 11 residues. Trimming stripped 6 bases from V and 6 bases from J, with 8 bases between.

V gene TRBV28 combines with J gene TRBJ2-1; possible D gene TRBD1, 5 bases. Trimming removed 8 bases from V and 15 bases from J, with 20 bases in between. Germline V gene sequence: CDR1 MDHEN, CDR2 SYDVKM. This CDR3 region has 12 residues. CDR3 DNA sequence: TGTGCCAGCGCCGATTCACAGGTAATGCCGTTCTTC. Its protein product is CASADSQVMPFF. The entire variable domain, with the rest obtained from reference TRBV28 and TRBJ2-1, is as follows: DVKVTQSSRYLVKRTGEKVFLECVQDMDHENMFWYRQDPGLGLRLIYFSYDVKMKEKGDIPEGYSVSREKKERFSLILESASTNQTSMYLCASADSQVMPFFGPGTRLTVL.

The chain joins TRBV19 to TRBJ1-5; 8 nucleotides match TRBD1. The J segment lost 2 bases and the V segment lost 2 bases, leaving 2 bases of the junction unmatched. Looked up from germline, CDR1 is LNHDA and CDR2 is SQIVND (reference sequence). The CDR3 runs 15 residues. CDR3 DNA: TGTGCCAGTAGTATACAGACAGGGGGCAATCAGCCCCAGCATTTT. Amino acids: CASSIQTGGNQPQHF.

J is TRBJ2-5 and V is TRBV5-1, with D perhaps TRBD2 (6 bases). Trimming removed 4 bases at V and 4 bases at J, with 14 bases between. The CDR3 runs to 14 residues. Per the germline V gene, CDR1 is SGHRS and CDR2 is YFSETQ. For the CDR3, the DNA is TGCGCCAGCAGCGTGCGGGGTATTGCAGAGACCCAGTACTTC. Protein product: CASSVRGIAETQYF.

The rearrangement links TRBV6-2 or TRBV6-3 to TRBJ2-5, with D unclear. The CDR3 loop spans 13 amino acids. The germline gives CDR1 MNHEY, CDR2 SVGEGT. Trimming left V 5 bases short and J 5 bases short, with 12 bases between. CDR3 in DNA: TGTGCCAGCAGTGGCCCGTATGGGGAGACCCAGTACTTC. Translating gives CASSGPYGETQYF.

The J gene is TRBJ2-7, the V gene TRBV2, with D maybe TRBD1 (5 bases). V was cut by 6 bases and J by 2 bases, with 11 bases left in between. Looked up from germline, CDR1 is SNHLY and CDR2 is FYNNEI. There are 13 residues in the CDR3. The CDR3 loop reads CASRRGGTYEQYF. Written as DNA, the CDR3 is TGTGCCAGCAGAAGGGGCGGAACCTACGAGCAGTACTTC.

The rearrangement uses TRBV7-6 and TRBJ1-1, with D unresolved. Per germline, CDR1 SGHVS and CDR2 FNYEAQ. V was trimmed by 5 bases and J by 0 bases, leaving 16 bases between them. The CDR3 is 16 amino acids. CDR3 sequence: CASSRIDTAVNTEAFF. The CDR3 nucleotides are TGTGCCAGCAGCCGGATAGACACTGCAGTGAACACTGAAGCTTTCTTT.

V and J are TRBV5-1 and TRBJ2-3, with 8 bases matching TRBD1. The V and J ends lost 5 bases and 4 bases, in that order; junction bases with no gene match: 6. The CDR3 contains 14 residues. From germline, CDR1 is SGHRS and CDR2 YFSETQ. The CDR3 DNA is TGCGCCAGCAGGGCCTGGACAGGGTCAGATACGCAGTATTTT. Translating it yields CASRAWTGSDTQYF.

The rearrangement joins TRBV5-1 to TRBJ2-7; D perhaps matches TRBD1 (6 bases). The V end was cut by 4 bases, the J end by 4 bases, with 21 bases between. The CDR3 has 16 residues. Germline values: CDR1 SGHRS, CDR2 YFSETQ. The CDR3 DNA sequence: TGCGCCAGCAGCCCCTCCCGACAGGAAGGCTTATACGAGCAGTACTTC. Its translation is CASSPSRQEGLYEQYF.

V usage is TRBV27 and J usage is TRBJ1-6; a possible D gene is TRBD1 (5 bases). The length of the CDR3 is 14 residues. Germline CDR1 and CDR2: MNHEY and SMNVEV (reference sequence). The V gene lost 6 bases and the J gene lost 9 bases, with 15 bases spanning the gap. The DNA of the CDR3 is TGTGCCAGCAGCCAGGCGGGGGTTAGTTCACCCCTCCACTTT. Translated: CASSQAGVSSPLHF.

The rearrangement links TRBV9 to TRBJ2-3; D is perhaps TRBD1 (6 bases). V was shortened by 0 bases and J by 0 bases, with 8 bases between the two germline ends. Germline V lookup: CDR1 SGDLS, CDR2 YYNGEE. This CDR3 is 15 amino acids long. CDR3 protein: CASSVGRGSTDTQYF. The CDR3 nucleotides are TGTGCCAGCAGCGTAGGCAGGGGCAGCACAGATACGCAGTATTTT.

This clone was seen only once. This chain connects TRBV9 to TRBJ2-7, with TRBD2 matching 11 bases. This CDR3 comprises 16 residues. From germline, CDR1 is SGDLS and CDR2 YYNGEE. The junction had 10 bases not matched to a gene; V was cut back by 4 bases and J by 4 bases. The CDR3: CASSQGLAGGVYEQYF. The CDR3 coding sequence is TGTGCCAGCAGCCAAGGGCTAGCGGGGGGCGTATACGAGCAGTACTTC.

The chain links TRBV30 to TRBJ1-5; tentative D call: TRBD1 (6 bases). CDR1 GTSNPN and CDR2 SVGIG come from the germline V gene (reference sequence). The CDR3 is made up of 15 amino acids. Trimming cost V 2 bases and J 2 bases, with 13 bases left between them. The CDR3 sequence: CAWSRGGHGNQPQHF. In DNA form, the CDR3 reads TGTGCCTGGAGTCGAGGGGGGCACGGCAATCAGCCCCAGCATTTT.

The CDR3 nucleotides read TGTGCCAGCAGCTTCGGTGGGGGGGACACTGAAGCTTTCTTT. Protein product: CASSFGGGDTEAFF. The chain combines TRBV7-9 with TRBJ1-1; weak D call: TRBD1 (5 bases). The germline V gene has CDR1 SEHNR and CDR2 FQNEAQ (reference sequence). Between the trimmed V and J ends, which lost 3 bases and 3 bases, there was a span of 11 bases. CDR3 length: 14 amino acids.

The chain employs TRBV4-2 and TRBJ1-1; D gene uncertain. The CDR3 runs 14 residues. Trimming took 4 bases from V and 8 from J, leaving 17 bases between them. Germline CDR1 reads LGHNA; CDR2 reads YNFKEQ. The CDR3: CASSPGPPIIEAFF. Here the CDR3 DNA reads TGTGCCAGCAGCCCCGGACCGCCTATTATCGAAGCTTTCTTT.

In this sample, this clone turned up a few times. CDR3 amino acids: CASSVGQNYGYTF. CDR3 nucleotide sequence: TGTGCCAGCAGCGTCGGACAGAACTATGGCTACACCTTC. The chain couples TRBV9 to TRBJ1-2; maybe TRBD1 (6 bases). CDR1 and CDR2 (germline): SGDLS, YYNGEE. Trimming pared 2 bases from V and 2 bases from J, leaving 7 bases between. The CDR3 sequence is 13 residues long.

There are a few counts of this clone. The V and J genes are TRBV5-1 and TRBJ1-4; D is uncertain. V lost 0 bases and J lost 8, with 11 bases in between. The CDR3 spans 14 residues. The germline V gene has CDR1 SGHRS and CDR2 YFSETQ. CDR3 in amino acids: CASSLVGEEEKLFF. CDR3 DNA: TGCGCCAGCAGCTTGGTCGGTGAGGAGGAAAAACTGTTTTTT.

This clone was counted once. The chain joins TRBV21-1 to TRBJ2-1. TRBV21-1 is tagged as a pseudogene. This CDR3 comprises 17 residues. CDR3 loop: CASSLKIGGGTYNEQFF. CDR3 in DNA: TGTGCCAGCAGCTTAAAGATTGGTGGTGGGACCTACAATGAGCAGTTCTTC.